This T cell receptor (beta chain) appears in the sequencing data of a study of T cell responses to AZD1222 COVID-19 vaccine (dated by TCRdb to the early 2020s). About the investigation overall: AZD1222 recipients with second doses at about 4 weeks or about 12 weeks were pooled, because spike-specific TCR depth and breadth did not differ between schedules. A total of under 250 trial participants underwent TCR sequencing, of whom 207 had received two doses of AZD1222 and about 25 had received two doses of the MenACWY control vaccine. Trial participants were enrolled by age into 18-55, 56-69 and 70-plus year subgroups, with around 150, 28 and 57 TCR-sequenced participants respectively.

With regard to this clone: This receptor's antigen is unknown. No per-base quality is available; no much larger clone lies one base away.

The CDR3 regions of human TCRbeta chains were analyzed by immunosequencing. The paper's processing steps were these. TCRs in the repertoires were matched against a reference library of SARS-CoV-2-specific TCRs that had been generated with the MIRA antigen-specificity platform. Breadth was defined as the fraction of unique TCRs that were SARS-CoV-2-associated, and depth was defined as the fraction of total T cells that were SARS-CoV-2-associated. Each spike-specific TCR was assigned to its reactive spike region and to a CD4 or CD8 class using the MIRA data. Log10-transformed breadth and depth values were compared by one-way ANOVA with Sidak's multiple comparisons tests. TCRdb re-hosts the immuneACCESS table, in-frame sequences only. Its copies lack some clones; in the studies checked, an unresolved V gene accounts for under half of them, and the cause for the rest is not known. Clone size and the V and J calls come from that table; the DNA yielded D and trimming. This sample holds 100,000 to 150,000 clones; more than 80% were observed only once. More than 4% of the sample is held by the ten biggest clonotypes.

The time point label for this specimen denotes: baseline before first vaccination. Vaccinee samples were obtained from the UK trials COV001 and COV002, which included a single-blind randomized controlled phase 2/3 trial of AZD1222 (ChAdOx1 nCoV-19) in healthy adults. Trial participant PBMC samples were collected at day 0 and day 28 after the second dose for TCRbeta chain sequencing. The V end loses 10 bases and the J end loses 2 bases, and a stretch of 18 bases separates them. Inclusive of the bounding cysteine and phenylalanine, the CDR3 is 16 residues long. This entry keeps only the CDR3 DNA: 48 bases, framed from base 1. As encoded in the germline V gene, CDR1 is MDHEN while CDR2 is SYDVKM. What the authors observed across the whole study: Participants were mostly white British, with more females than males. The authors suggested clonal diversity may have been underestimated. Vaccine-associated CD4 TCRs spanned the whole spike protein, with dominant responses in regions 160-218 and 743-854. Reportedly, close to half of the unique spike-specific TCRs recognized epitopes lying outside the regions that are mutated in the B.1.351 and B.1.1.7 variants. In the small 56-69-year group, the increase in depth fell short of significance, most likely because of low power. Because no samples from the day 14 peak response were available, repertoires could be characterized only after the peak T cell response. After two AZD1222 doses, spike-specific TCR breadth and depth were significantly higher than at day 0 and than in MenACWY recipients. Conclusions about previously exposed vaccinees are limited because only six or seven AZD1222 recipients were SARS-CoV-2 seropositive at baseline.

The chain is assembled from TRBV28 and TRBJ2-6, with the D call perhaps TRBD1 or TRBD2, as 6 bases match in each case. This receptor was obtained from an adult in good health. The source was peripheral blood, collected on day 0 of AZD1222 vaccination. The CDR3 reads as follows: CATYRGPGTGANVLTF. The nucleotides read TGTGCCACCTACCGGGGGCCTGGGACTGGGGCCAACGTCCTGACTTTC.